This section outlines one T cell receptor (beta chain) sequence together with its context. What it recognizes is unknown. These data come from a study of cytomegalovirus exposure and HLA in healthy donors. General observations from the study: Among CMV-associated TCR beta chains, most appeared HLA-restricted in a later analysis. Upon later analysis, HLA-associated TCR beta chains proved more clonally expanded than other, equally common chains.

PCR used 60 Vbeta primers and 13 Jbeta primers. TCRdb keeps only in-frame clones here, not all; method: immunoSEQ multiplex PCR. In the table there are about 200,000 clones, roughly four fifths of which are singletons. The V and J ends lost 7 bases and 9 bases respectively, with 19 bases between them. The CDR3 sequence is 14 residues long. Germline CDR1 MDHEN, CDR2 SYDVKM. J is TRBJ2-4 and V is TRBV28; possibly TRBD2 for D (5 bases). The source of this sequence is a girl aged 5-17 years in good health and CMV-seronegative. Sequenced sample: PBMCs. CDR3 in amino acids: CASNDAGRSGIQYF. CDR3 in DNA: TGTGCCAGCAATGACGCAGGACGGAGCGGCATTCAGTACTTC.